This T cell receptor beta chain was profiled in a study of T-cell memory formation after mild COVID-19. Study overall: TCR clusters largely stayed donor specific. Study-wide points: Among CD4+ contracting clones, most were CM and EM, and CD8+ ones EMRA. The appearance of some responding clones in pre-infection memory suggested that cross-reactive memory joined.

5'RACE, which relied on constant-segment primers, yielded TCR alpha and TCR beta cDNA libraries carrying sample barcodes and UMIs. TCRdb recomputed calls from the 5' RACE reads with MiXCR, one row per CDR3 protein. The table records 550,000 to 600,000 distinct CDR3 sequences, approximately 15% of them present only once. The germline V gene encodes CDR1 SGHRS and CDR2 YFSETQ. The V gene end was trimmed by 0 bases and the J gene end by 4 bases; junction bases not matched to a gene: 16. The CDR3 has 18 amino acids. This clonotype has only a few counts. Its specificity is unknown. J is TRBJ2-7 and V is TRBV5-1; 7 bases agree with TRBD2. This receptor was taken from an adult woman who had mild COVID-19 (a few samples of this study predate the infection). Cell type and time point are not known. The sample consisted of PBMCs or a T cell subset sorted from them (not recorded which). CDR3 region: CASSLDGSLSWEGYEQYF. The DNA for the CDR3 is TGCGCCAGCAGCTTGGACGGGTCGCTCAGCTGGGAGGGGTACGAGCAGTACTTC.